This T cell receptor (beta chain) was observed in a study of T cell responses to AZD1222 COVID-19 vaccine. Study overall: Second doses that came at about 4 or about 12 weeks were put together.

CDR1 is GTSNPN, CDR2 SVGIG, per germline (reference sequence). Trimming removed 3 bases at V and 2 bases at J, with 10 bases between. The CDR3 covers 14 residues. The study's findings and limits: Only a handful of people who got AZD1222 tested seropositive at baseline. Most donors were white British and more were female, and clonal diversity was possibly underestimated. Spike was spanned by vaccine-associated CD4 TCRs, which were dominant at 160-218 and 743-854.

Measured with immunoSEQ multiplex PCR; TCRdb has only the in-frame clones, and not every one. This table holds around 160,000 clones, around 88% found once. For this clone: Its specificity is not known.

Sequences were derived from peripheral blood, sampled on day 0 of AZD1222 vaccination. This chain links TRBV30 with TRBJ1-4, with D possibly being TRBD1 (5 bases). The receptor's source is an adult in good health. CDR3 in amino acids: CAWSRGVTNEKLFF. As DNA, the CDR3 is TGTGCCTGGAGCAGAGGGGTGACTAATGAAAAACTGTTTTTT.